These 26 T cell receptor beta chains share one sample of origin, sequenced in a study of blood T cells in healthy people across ages. Alongside a J-beta primer mix, a sample-barcoded 5' primer served in a second PCR lasting 7 to 11 cycles. TCRdb processed the 5' RACE reads anew with MiXCR; each CDR3 protein has one entry. The sample holds about 680,000 distinct CDR3 sequences, 49% seen once. The sample comprised blood. The receptors originated from a woman aged 60-70 years in good health.

Remarks on this clonotype: This may come from a read error, since a much larger clone is one base off. V usage is TRBV27 and J usage is TRBJ1-2; TRBD1 matches 9 bases. The CDR3 extends over 13 amino acids. The germline CDR1 and CDR2 sequences are MNHEY and SMNVEV (reference sequence). DNA for the CDR3: TGTGCCGGCAGTCCGGGACAGGGAGATGGCTACACCTTC. It codes for CAGSPGQGDGYTF.

The V gene is TRBV20-1, the J gene TRBJ1-1; possibly TRBD1 for D (5 bases). CDR1 DFQATT and CDR2 SNEGSKA come from the germline V gene (reference sequence). V lost 0 bases, J lost 5 bases, and 13 bases lay in between. The CDR3 spans 14 residues. The CDR3 bases are TGCAGTGCTAGAGATCGGGGGGGTTGGACTGAAGCTTTCTTT. This translates into CSARDRGGWTEAFF.

This sequence joins TRBV5-1 and TRBJ2-1, with D unclear. Between the trimmed V and J ends, which lost 1 base and 2 bases, there was a span of 10 bases. Germline loops: CDR1 SGHRS, CDR2 YFSETQ. This CDR3 has 15 amino acids. The CDR3 loop reads CASSLTVSAYNEQFF. CDR3 bases: TGCGCCAGCAGCTTGACGGTGTCTGCCTACAATGAGCAGTTCTTC.

Concerning this clonotype: Its ends do not fully match the called genes, so a read error is possible. The rearrangement joins TRBV11-2 to TRBJ2-1; D is perhaps TRBD1 (9 bases). Germline V gives CDR1 SGHAT, CDR2 FQNNGV. The length of the CDR3 is 16 residues. The CDR3 protein is CASSLAGQGSYNEQFF. In nucleotides, the CDR3 is TGTGCTAGCAGCTTAGCGGGACAGGGCAGCTACAATGAGCAGTTCTTC. Based on the CDR3 plus reference TRBV11-2 and TRBJ2-1, the full variable domain is EAGVAQSPRYKIIEKRQSVAFWCNPISGHATLYWYQQILGQGPKLLIQFQNNGVVDDSQLPKDRFSAERLKGVDSTLKIQPAKLEDSAVYLCASSLAGQGSYNEQFFGPGTRLTVL.

This clonotype has only a few counts. The V and J genes are TRBV7-3 and TRBJ2-1; possibly TRBD2 for D (5 bases). CDR3 length equals 16 residues. Trimming cost V 1 base and J 4 bases, with 14 bases left between them. Germline CDR1 reads SGHTA; CDR2 reads FQGTGA. In DNA, the CDR3 is TGTGCCAGCAGCTTAATTTTTAGCGCCCAATACAATGAGCAGTTCTTC. Its translation is CASSLIFSAQYNEQFF.

This clonotype was seen at least ten times. The chain couples TRBV9 to TRBJ2-2, with a possible D match to TRBD1 (5 bases). Trimming took off 0 bases at V and 0 bases at J, with 6 bases between the two ends. Germline CDR1 reads SGDLS; CDR2 reads YYNGEE. The CDR3 spans 15 residues. In DNA form, the CDR3 reads TGTGCCAGCAGCGTAGCAGGGTCGAACACCGGGGAGCTGTTTTTT. It specifies CASSVAGSNTGELFF.

This chain joins TRBV6-5 and TRBJ2-3; perhaps TRBD2 as D (6 bases). The CDR3 totals 15 residues. The germline V gene encodes CDR1 MNHEY and CDR2 SVGAGI. V lost 4 bases to trimming and J lost 2 bases, with 13 bases between them. The CDR3 spells CASSLGGPSTDTQYF. In DNA form, the CDR3 reads TGTGCCAGCAGTTTGGGAGGTCCATCCACAGATACGCAGTATTTT.

The rearrangement uses TRBV7-2 and TRBJ2-5; 9 bases map to TRBD1. In germline, CDR1 is SGHTA, CDR2 FQGNSA. Trimming cost V 4 bases and J 5 bases; bases outside gene matches: 5. This CDR3 is built from 14 residues. DNA of the CDR3: TGTGCCAGCAGCTATGACAGGGGGAGGGAGACCCAGTACTTC. This gives the protein CASSYDRGRETQYF.

The chain uses TRBV7-2 and TRBJ2-1; 7 nucleotides line up with TRBD2. Germline-derived CDR1 and CDR2 are SGHTA and FQGNSA. The CDR3 consists of 14 residues. With V trimmed by 5 bases and J by 10 bases, 11 bases remained unmatched. CDR3 sequence (DNA): TGTGCCAGCAGCCCCTGGACTAGTTTTACGGAGCAGTTCTTC. Protein: CASSPWTSFTEQFF.

The chain couples TRBV28 to TRBJ1-2; 8 nucleotides line up with TRBD1. The CDR3 length is 13 residues. Germline CDR1 and CDR2: MDHEN and SYDVKM. J was trimmed by 4 bases and V by 6 bases; bases with no gene match: 4. The CDR3 sequence: CASRRQGCYGYTF. The CDR3 nucleotides read TGTGCCAGCAGACGACAGGGGTGCTATGGCTACACCTTC.

The rearrangement links TRBV20-1 to TRBJ2-1; D might be TRBD2 (7 bases). V lost 0 bases, J lost 10 bases, and 25 bases lay in between. The CDR3 is made up of 17 amino acids. The germline gives CDR1 DFQATT, CDR2 SNEGSKA (reference sequence). The DNA for the CDR3 is TGCAGTGCTAGAGAGAGGGGGAGGAGCGGGATAGGGGGGGAGCAGTTCTTC. This sequence encodes CSARERGRSGIGGEQFF.

The V gene is TRBV12-3 or TRBV12-4, the J gene TRBJ2-7, with TRBD1 as a possible D gene (6 bases). The CDR3 contains 15 residues. V dropped 6 bases and J dropped 7 bases, with 22 bases sitting between them. CDR3 DNA sequence: TGTGCCAGCAGCTCCCAGGGAAGGGGACACAGTGAGCAGTACTTC. Amino acids: CASSSQGRGHSEQYF.

The table lists this clonotype with many counts. The V gene is TRBV20-1, the J gene TRBJ1-6; 10 bases line up with TRBD1. Unmatched junction bases numbered 0, after V lost 1 base and J lost 6 bases. Germline CDR1 DFQATT, CDR2 SNEGSKA (reference sequence). This CDR3 has 14 amino acids. CDR3: CSARGQGANSPLHF. DNA of the CDR3: TGCAGTGCTAGAGGACAGGGGGCTAATTCACCCCTCCACTTT.

This sequence joins TRBV4-3 and TRBJ1-2; maybe TRBD1 (5 bases). Germline V gives CDR1 LGHNA, CDR2 YSLEER. The V and J ends lost 0 bases and 7 bases respectively, with 18 bases between them. The CDR3 consists of 16 residues. CDR3 coding DNA: TGCGCCAGCAGCCAAGATATCGAGGGGAACTCCTGTGGCTACACCTTC. It codes for CASSQDIEGNSCGYTF.

This clonotype was found a few times. This may stem from a read error, because a much larger clone lies one nucleotide away. The chain uses TRBV10-3 and TRBJ1-1, with 9 bases aligning to TRBD1. Germline V CDR1 and CDR2: ENHRY, SYGVKD. Losses at the gene ends were 2 bases for V and 4 bases for J; bases not matched to a gene: 5. The CDR3 extends over 15 amino acids. DNA of the CDR3: TGTGCCATCAGTGAGGACGACAGGGGGAGCACTGAAGCTTTCTTT. Translated: CAISEDDRGSTEAFF.

The chain is built from TRBV2 and TRBJ2-7; D is unresolved. The end of the DNA aligns better with TRBJ2-5, so the J call may be wrong. The germline CDR1 and CDR2 sequences are SNHLY and FYNNEI. There are 15 residues in the CDR3. The chain's CDR3 is CASSERLGVQETQYF. CDR3 DNA sequence: TGTGCCAGCAGTGAACGTTTGGGCGTTCAAGAGACCCAGTACTTC.

The CDR3 DNA reads as TGTGCCAGCAGCTTAACCGACAGGCGAGGCTACACCTTC. This gives the protein CASSLTDRRGYTF. The rearrangement links TRBV7-9 to TRBJ1-2, with D tentatively TRBD1 (6 bases). Germline V gene lookup returns CDR1 SEHNR and CDR2 FQNEAQ (reference sequence). The V and J ends lost 2 bases and 8 bases respectively, with 12 bases between them. The CDR3 spans 13 residues.

The rearrangement uses TRBV30 and TRBJ2-5, with a weak D call TRBD2 (5 bases). The CDR3 spans 12 residues. Trimming cost V 3 bases and J 11 bases, with 16 bases left between them. Germline values: CDR1 GTSNPN, CDR2 SVGIG (reference sequence). The CDR3 loop is CAWSLVAGGQYF. In nucleotides, the CDR3 is TGTGCCTGGAGCTTAGTGGCAGGCGGGCAGTACTTC.

The chain is built from TRBV13 and TRBJ2-1; D remains unclear. With 1 base removed from V and 5 bases from J, the gap between germline ends came to 9 bases. The length of the CDR3 is 14 residues. Germline V gene sequence: CDR1 PRHDT, CDR2 FYEKMQ (reference sequence). The CDR3 DNA sequence: TGTGCCAGCAGCTTAGCGCAGAGTCACAATGAGCAGTTCTTC. Its protein product is CASSLAQSHNEQFF.

The sample holds many counts of this clonotype. The chain employs TRBV7-8 and TRBJ2-7; 10 nucleotides agree with TRBD1. J was trimmed by 7 bases and V by 3 bases; bases with no gene match: 9. Germline V gives CDR1 SGHVS, CDR2 FQNEAQ. There are 15 residues in the CDR3. Written as DNA, the CDR3 is TGTGCCAGCAGCTTGTCAGAGACAGGGGGCGGGGAGCAGTACTTC. Its protein product is CASSLSETGGGEQYF.

The chain is built from TRBV30 and TRBJ1-6; 9 bases are a match to TRBD1. Germline trimming cut 5 bases from V and 9 bases from J; bases unmatched to any gene: 8. From germline, CDR1 is GTSNPN and CDR2 SVGIG (reference sequence). The CDR3 spans 14 residues. In DNA form, the CDR3 reads TGTGCCTGGGTCCACCGGGACAGGGCTTCACCCCTCCACTTT. It codes for CAWVHRDRASPLHF.

The chain couples TRBV7-3 to TRBJ1-6; D is ambiguous. V dropped 1 base and J dropped 10 bases, with 14 bases sitting between them. CDR3 length: 15 amino acids. CDR1 is SGHTA, CDR2 FQGTGA, per germline. CDR3 region: CASSLNGPPGSPLHF. In DNA form, the CDR3 reads TGTGCCAGCAGCTTAAACGGTCCGCCGGGCTCACCCCTCCACTTT.

The CDR3 DNA reads as TGTGCCAGCAGTGTTACTAATGAAAAACTGTTTTTT. Its translation is CASSVTNEKLFF. The chain recombines TRBV25-1 with TRBJ1-4; D is uncertain. The germline CDR1 and CDR2 sequences are MGHDK and SYGVNS. The CDR3 spans 12 residues. Trimming cost V 4 bases and J 2 bases, with 2 bases left between them.

In nucleotides, the CDR3 is TGTGCCAGCAGACCACCGGGACTACCTTACAATGAGCAGTTCTTC. The encoded protein is CASRPPGLPYNEQFF. The V gene is TRBV7-2, the J gene TRBJ2-1; TRBD2 agrees at 7 bases. V shed 6 bases, J shed 4 bases, and the junction held 9 bases outside the gene matches. This CDR3 has 15 residues. CDR1 is SGHTA and CDR2 is FQGNSA in the germline V gene.

The table lists this clonotype with a few counts. The chain couples TRBV30 to TRBJ2-5, with D possibly being TRBD2 (5 bases). TRBJ2-7 matches the DNA end more closely, so the J call is doubtful. CDR1 GTSNPN and CDR2 SVGIG come from the germline V gene (reference sequence). The length of the CDR3 is 11 residues. The CDR3 reads CAWSRTYEQYF. The CDR3 nucleotides read TGTGCCTGGAGTAGGACTTACGAGCAGTACTTC.

A few counts support this clonotype. The chain recombines TRBV9 with TRBJ2-2; a possible D gene is TRBD2 (6 bases). V gave up 0 bases and J gave up 8 bases, with 14 bases separating them. The CDR3 is 15 residues long. CDR1 is SGDLS and CDR2 is YYNGEE in the germline V gene. The CDR3 loop reads CASSVETGATGELFF. The CDR3 DNA reads TGTGCCAGCAGCGTAGAAACGGGAGCCACGGGGGAGCTGTTTTTT.